This passage covers 16 T cell receptor beta chains from one sample sequenced in a study of T cell repertoires in cytomegalovirus infection. TCRdb re-derived calls from the reads in MiXCR, one entry per CDR3 protein. Among about 140,000 distinct CDR3 sequences, about 6.5% were seen once, and the ten largest hold 15% to 20%. Sequencing used PBMCs. These receptors all stem from a human donor in good health (CMV status not recorded). Some clones in this sample may be carry-over from other donors' samples.

The table lists this clonotype with many counts. The chain links TRBV25-1 to TRBJ2-7, with D perhaps TRBD1 (5 bases). The CDR3 is made up of 13 amino acids. With 4 bases removed from V and 5 bases from J, the gap between germline ends came to 12 bases. Germline V gene data show CDR1 as MGHDK and CDR2 as SYGVNS. CDR3 in amino acids: CASSGAGKNEQYF. The CDR3 coding sequence is TGTGCCAGCAGTGGAGCAGGGAAGAACGAGCAGTACTTC.

This clonotype was counted ten times or more. The chain uses TRBV20-1 and TRBJ2-5, with 9 bases that match TRBD2. V lost 3 bases to trimming and J lost 1 base; unmatched junction nucleotides: 9. The CDR3 covers 16 residues. From germline, CDR1 is DFQATT and CDR2 SNEGSKA (reference sequence). The CDR3 protein is CSASDSGGPSQETQYF. CDR3 bases: TGCAGTGCTAGCGATAGCGGGGGTCCCTCCCAAGAGACCCAGTACTTC.

In this sample, this clonotype turned up many times. The V gene is TRBV19, the J gene TRBJ1-1; TRBD1 is a possible D gene (5 bases). This CDR3 region has 15 residues. Germline loops: CDR1 LNHDA, CDR2 SQIVND (reference sequence). The V end lost 3 bases, the J end lost 2 bases, and 13 bases lay between the germline ends. CDR3 bases: TGTGCCAGTAGTATGAGAAGGGGACCAAACACTGAAGCTTTCTTT. Protein: CASSMRRGPNTEAFF.

In its sample, this clonotype was seen a few times. The chain uses TRBV6-2 or TRBV6-3 and TRBJ2-2; D is possibly TRBD1 (7 bases). Germline lookup yields CDR1 MNHEY and CDR2 SVGEGT. The CDR3 consists of 14 residues. Trimming pared 8 bases from V and 4 bases from J, leaving 14 bases between. The CDR3 DNA follows: TGTGCCAGCGGGGAGGCAGGGGGCACCGGGGAGCTGTTTTTT. As protein: CASGEAGGTGELFF.

At least ten counts were recorded for this clonotype. V is TRBV7-9 and J is TRBJ1-2; D not certain. CDR1 SEHNR and CDR2 FQNEAQ come from the germline V gene (reference sequence). V was cut by 4 bases and J by 6 bases, with 15 bases left in between. The CDR3 spans 14 residues. This CDR3 is CASSSYPSANGYTF. DNA of the CDR3: TGTGCCAGCAGCTCTTACCCAAGCGCGAATGGCTACACCTTC. The entire variable domain, with the rest obtained from reference TRBV7-9 and TRBJ1-2, is as follows: DTGVSQNPRHKITKRGQNVTFRCDPISEHNRLYWYRQTLGQGPEFLTYFQNEAQLEKSRLLSDRFSAERPKGSFSTLEIQRTEQGDSAMYLCASSSYPSANGYTFGSGTRLTVV.

V usage is TRBV20-1 and J usage is TRBJ1-2; D unclear. This CDR3 is built from 12 residues. With 3 bases removed from V and 5 bases from J, the gap between germline ends came to 10 bases. Per the germline V gene, CDR1 is DFQATT and CDR2 is SNEGSKA (reference sequence). The chain's CDR3 is CSARGELYGYTF. As DNA, the CDR3 is TGCAGTGCTAGGGGCGAGTTATATGGCTACACCTTC.

This clonotype came up a few times. The chain combines TRBV5-1 with TRBJ1-1; D uncertain. The CDR3 extends over 14 amino acids. Germline lookup yields CDR1 SGHRS and CDR2 YFSETQ. Between the trimmed V and J ends, which lost 5 bases and 3 bases, there was a span of 14 bases. CDR3 bases: TGCGCCAGCAGTCACCAGAGCTCGGACACTGAAGCTTTCTTT. Encoded protein: CASSHQSSDTEAFF.

The sample holds many counts of this clonotype. The rearrangement uses TRBV12-3 or TRBV12-4 and TRBJ1-5; D unresolved. This CDR3 has 16 residues. V was clipped by 3 bases and J by 1 base, with 13 bases between them. The CDR3 spells CASSFWAPRSNQPQHF. CDR3 in DNA: TGTGCCAGCAGTTTCTGGGCCCCGCGGAGCAATCAGCCCCAGCATTTT.

The table lists this clonotype with many counts. The chain is built from TRBV7-9 and TRBJ2-7, with a possible D match to TRBD1 (6 bases). Germline V gives CDR1 SEHNR, CDR2 FQNEAQ (reference sequence). The V end was cut by 2 bases, the J end by 5 bases, with 13 bases between. The CDR3 length is 14 residues. CDR3 sequence: CASSLQGNRHEQYF. The CDR3, as DNA: TGTGCCAGCAGCTTACAGGGGAACCGCCACGAGCAGTACTTC.

Only a few counts were recorded for this clonotype. The chain's CDR3 is CAWSQGNTEAFF. The DNA for the CDR3 is TGTGCCTGGAGTCAGGGGAACACTGAAGCTTTCTTT. This chain connects TRBV30 to TRBJ1-1, with D possibly matching TRBD1 (5 bases). CDR1 and CDR2 (germline): GTSNPN, SVGIG (reference sequence). Trimming stripped 2 bases from V and 1 base from J, with 5 bases between. CDR3 length: 12 residues.

This clonotype was picked up many times. The V call is TRBV7-8, the J call TRBJ1-6; D unclear. Trimming took off 5 bases at V and 4 bases at J, with 9 bases between the two ends. Germline V lookup: CDR1 SGHVS, CDR2 FQNEAQ. The CDR3 is 14 amino acids. The chain's CDR3 is CASSPALYNSPLHF. The CDR3 DNA reads as TGTGCCAGCAGCCCCGCATTATATAATTCACCCCTCCACTTT.

The genes are TRBV20-1 and TRBJ2-5; the D is unclear. V dropped 1 base and J dropped 1 base, with 7 bases sitting between them. Germline values: CDR1 DFQATT, CDR2 SNEGSKA (reference sequence). The CDR3 is 13 residues long. The CDR3 region has the DNA TGCAGTGCTAGAGCCAACTTCCAAGAGACCCAGTACTTC. It specifies CSARANFQETQYF.

This clonotype was counted at least ten times. The chain has TRBV7-9 and TRBJ2-5, with D perhaps TRBD1 (5 bases). Germline loops: CDR1 SEHNR, CDR2 FQNEAQ (reference sequence). V was trimmed by 5 bases and J by 5 bases, leaving 9 bases between them. CDR3 length equals 12 residues. The chain's CDR3 is CASSDQGETQYF. CDR3 nucleotides: TGTGCCAGCAGCGACCAGGGCGAGACCCAGTACTTC.

This clonotype was recorded many times. The chain combines TRBV7-2 with TRBJ2-3; 7 positions agree with TRBD2. Looked up from germline, CDR1 is SGHTA and CDR2 is FQGNSA. Trimming removed 8 bases from V and 1 base from J; junction bases left unmatched: 9. This CDR3 is 15 amino acids long. DNA for the CDR3: TGTGCCAGCTCCCTTAGCCGGGGGGGCACAGATACGCAGTATTTT. Protein sequence: CASSLSRGGTDTQYF. Based on the CDR3 plus reference TRBV7-2 and TRBJ2-3, the full variable domain is GAGVSQSPSNKVTEKGKDVELRCDPISGHTALYWYRQSLGQGLEFLIYFQGNSAPDKSGLPSDRFSAERTGGSVSTLTIQRTQQEDSAVYLCASSLSRGGTDTQYFGPGTRLTVL.

This sequence joins TRBV5-1 and TRBJ1-1; 7 nucleotides agree with TRBD1. The CDR3 extends over 15 amino acids. In germline, CDR1 is SGHRS, CDR2 YFSETQ. Trimming took 0 bases from V and 0 from J; bases not matched to a gene: 2. The CDR3 DNA reads as TGCGCCAGCAGCTTGGACAGGGGATTGAACACTGAAGCTTTCTTT. Translation: CASSLDRGLNTEAFF.

This clonotype was recorded many times. This chain uses TRBV10-3 with TRBJ1-2, with 10 bases matching TRBD1. Germline CDR1 reads ENHRY; CDR2 reads SYGVKD. The CDR3 is 15 amino acids. J lost 4 bases, V lost 4 bases, and 6 bases had no gene match. As DNA, the CDR3 is TGTGCCATCAGTGTTGGACAGGGGGAACGCTATGGCTACACCTTC. Translating gives CAISVGQGERYGYTF.